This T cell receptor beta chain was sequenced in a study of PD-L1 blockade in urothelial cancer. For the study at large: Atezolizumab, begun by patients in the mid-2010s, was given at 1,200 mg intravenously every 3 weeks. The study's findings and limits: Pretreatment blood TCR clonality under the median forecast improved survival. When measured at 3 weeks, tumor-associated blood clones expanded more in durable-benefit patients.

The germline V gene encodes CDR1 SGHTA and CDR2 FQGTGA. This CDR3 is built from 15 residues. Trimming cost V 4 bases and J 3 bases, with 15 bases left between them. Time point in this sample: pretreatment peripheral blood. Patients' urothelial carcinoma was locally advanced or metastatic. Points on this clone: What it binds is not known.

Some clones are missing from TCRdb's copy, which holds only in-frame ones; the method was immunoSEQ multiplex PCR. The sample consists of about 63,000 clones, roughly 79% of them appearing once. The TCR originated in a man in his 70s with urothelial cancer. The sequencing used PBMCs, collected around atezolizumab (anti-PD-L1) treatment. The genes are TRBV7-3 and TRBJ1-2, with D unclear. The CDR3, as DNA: TGTGCCAGCAGCTCCTACCTAAAGATTGACTATGGCTACACCTTC. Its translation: CASSSYLKIDYGYTF.